This TCR beta chain is from a study of blood T cell repertoires in COVID-19. Study-wide context: Acute and convalescent COVID-19 specimens originated in the United States, Italy and Spain. Sample material is recorded as cDNA or gDNA derived from T cells, B-cell-depleted T cells, or PBMCs.

In its sample, this clone was seen once. Original analysis: Estimation of nucleated cell counts relied on the amplification of reference gene primers. Generated by immunoSEQ multiplex PCR, the TCRdb table keeps only in-frame clones and is missing some. Clone size and the V and J calls come from that table; the DNA yielded D and trimming. The sample lists 250,000 to 300,000 clones; over 80% were seen once. The V end was cut by 7 bases, the J end by 7 bases, with 13 bases between. The CDR3 is 12 residues long. CDR1 and CDR2 from the germline V gene are SQVTM and ANQGSEA. The TCR originated in a woman in her thirties or forties who had recovered from COVID-19. Material for sequencing was peripheral blood. The J gene is TRBJ2-2, the V gene TRBV29-1; TRBD2 is a possible D gene (5 bases). In DNA form, the CDR3 reads TGCAGCGCTCCTCGGGGTAACGGGGAGCTGTTTTTT. Protein product: CSAPRGNGELFF.